This TCR beta chain originates from a study of shared T cell receptors in the human thymus. Germline CDR1 is SQVTM and CDR2 is ANQGSEA. V was cut by 6 bases and J by 5 bases, with 17 bases left in between. The CDR3 length is 14 residues. Clones were read by immunoSEQ multiplex PCR, and TCRdb kept only the in-frame ones, dropping some. The repertoire includes 55,000 to 75,000 clones, about 95% of them detected once, and about 0.03% sits in the top ten. This clonotype was sampled from a human donor. The rearrangement joins TRBV29-1 to TRBJ1-5; D is perhaps TRBD1 (5 bases). Source material: thymocytes. This CDR3 is CSVGLGPGYQPQHF. CDR3 nucleotide sequence: TGCAGCGTGGGGTTGGGGCCAGGGTATCAGCCCCAGCATTTT.